A selection of T cell receptor beta chains follows, all from one sample in a study of blood T cell repertoires in COVID-19. Generated by immunoSEQ multiplex PCR, the TCRdb table keeps only in-frame clones and is missing some. The sample contains about 170,000 clones, about 80% of which appear only once. The sample was peripheral blood. All receptors derive from a man aged 65 to 85 with active or convalescent COVID-19. Each CDR3 is given with its conserved first and last residue. Fields, in order: J gene, clone size, V gene, D gene, CDR3 DNA, CDR3 protein. D genes are given only for firm matches. Size values are once, few and many counts, or a class for expanded clones, and some rows have none.

TRBJ2-7 - TRBV6-6 - TGTGCCACCCGACAGCCCGCCGCTTACGAGCAGTACTTC CATRQPAAYEQYF
TRBJ1-2 - TRBV10-3 - TGTGCCATCAGTGGAAAGGGACAATTCTATGGCTACACCTTC CAISGKGQFYGYTF
TRBJ2-5 many TRBV7-3 TRBD2 TGTGCCAGCAGCCCCACGGGACTACAAGAGACCCAGTACTTC CASSPTGLQETQYF
TRBJ2-5 - TRBV19 TRBD1 TGTGCCAGTAGCCCGGGACAGGGACCTCTAGAGACCCAGTACTTC CASSPGQGPLETQYF
TRBJ1-2 - TRBV5-1 TRBD1 TGCGCCAGCGGCCGCGGACAGGAACACTATGGCTACACCTTC CASGRGQEHYGYTF
TRBJ2-1 - TRBV6-2/TRBV6-3 TRBD2 TGTGCCAGCAGTACCAAGAAAAGACTAGCGGGATTGTACAATGAGCAGTTCTTC CASSTKKRLAGLYNEQFF
TRBJ2-1 - TRBV5-1 TRBD2 TGCGCCAGCACCCTTCTAGCGGGGGGGCCGGGTGAGCAGTTCTTC CASTLLAGGPGEQFF
TRBJ1-5 - TRBV6-5 TRBD1 TGTGCCAGCAGTACCGTGGCACAGGGGGGTCAGCCCCAGCATTTT CASSTVAQGGQPQHF
TRBJ2-7 - TRBV27 - TGTGCCAGCAGTTTAGGGCCGACCTACGAGCAGTACTTC CASSLGPTYEQYF
TRBJ2-1 - TRBV9 - TGTGCCAGCAGCGTGAGTAGCGACTACAATGAGCAGTTCTTC CASSVSSDYNEQFF
TRBJ2-7 - TRBV21-1 - TGTGCCAGCTCCGCGTACGAGCAGTACTTC CASSAYEQYF
TRBJ1-5 - TRBV7-8 TRBD1 TGTGCCAGCAGCTTAGCAGAGACAGGGGGCGGTCAGCCCCAGCATTTT CASSLAETGGGQPQHF
TRBJ2-7 - TRBV19 TRBD2 TGTGCCAGTAGTATGGGCGGGAGGAGCTACGAGCAGTACTTC CASSMGGRSYEQYF
TRBJ1-1 - TRBV6-5 - TGTGCCAGCAGTTACGAACAGGGAATGGCTGAAGCTTTCTTT CASSYEQGMAEAFF
TRBJ1-2 - TRBV27 - TGTGCCAGCAGCGAGACATATCATCGGGGCTACACCTTC CASSETYHRGYTF
TRBJ2-1 few TRBV19 - TGTGCCAGTAGTACTTTACACTCCTACAATGAGCAGTTCTTC CASSTLHSYNEQFF
TRBJ1-5 - TRBV19 - TGTGCCAGTAGTATGGGGCCATCGGGGGGTGAAGGGCCCCAGCATTTT CASSMGPSGGEGPQHF
TRBJ1-2 - TRBV28 - TGTGCCAGCAGTAATTTAGGGGTCGGGGGCTACACCTTC CASSNLGVGGYTF
TRBJ2-5 once TRBV5-4 - TGTGCCGTAACCAGGGGTAGCGAGACCCAGTACTTC CAVTRGSETQYF
TRBJ2-5 few TRBV24-1 - TGTGCCACCAGTGATCCAGCGAAGGTAGAGGAGACCCAGTACTTC CATSDPAKVEETQYF
TRBJ2-1 - TRBV4-3 TRBD2 TGCGCCAGCAGCCAAGAGACTAGCGGGACCAATGAGCAGTTCTTC CASSQETSGTNEQFF
TRBJ1-2 - TRBV7-2 TRBD1 TGTGCCAGCAGCTTAGCGGGGACAGGGGACTATGGCTACACCTTC CASSLAGTGDYGYTF
TRBJ2-1 - TRBV2 TRBD2 TGTGCCAGCAGTGAATGGCTAGCGGGGGGTGTCCAGTTCTTC CASSEWLAGGVQFF
TRBJ2-7 - TRBV6-5 TRBD1 TGTGCCAGCAGTTACACGGGACAGGGTAGCGAGCAGTACTTC CASSYTGQGSEQYF
TRBJ2-7 - TRBV28 - TGTGCCAGCAGTTTAGTGGGGCACGAGCAGTACTTC CASSLVGHEQYF
TRBJ2-1 - TRBV5-4 TRBD1 TGTGCCAGCAGCAGCGACAGGGCGAACTACAATGAGCAGTTCTTC CASSSDRANYNEQFF
TRBJ1-3 - TRBV7-2 - TGTGCCAGCAGCCTGGGACTTTTCGGCTCTGGAAACACCATATATTTT CASSLGLFGSGNTIYF
TRBJ2-2 - TRBV15 - TGTGCCACCAGCCCACAGGGTTTTGCAGGGGCCGGGGAGCTGTTTTTT CATSPQGFAGAGELFF
TRBJ1-3 - TRBV30 - TGTGCCTGGGATTTTTTATCTTACTCTGGAAACACCATATATTTT CAWDFLSYSGNTIYF
TRBJ2-7 - TRBV29-1 - TGCAGCGTCCAGGCGGGAAGAAGCTACGAGCAGTACTTC CSVQAGRSYEQYF
TRBJ1-5 - TRBV2 - TGTGCCAGCAGTGAAGGGGCGCTTAGTCAGCCCCAGCATTTT CASSEGALSQPQHF
TRBJ2-3 once TRBV6-1 TRBD2 TGTGCCAGCAGTGAGACCAGCGGGAGTGCAGATACGCAGTATTTT CASSETSGSADTQYF
TRBJ1-6 - TRBV5-6 - TGTGCCAGCAGCTTGAAGCAGGGGAGCTATAATTCACCCCTCCACTTT CASSLKQGSYNSPLHF
TRBJ2-7 - TRBV29-1 TRBD1 TGCAGCGTTGAAGAGCCAAAGGGACAGGGTGATGAGCAGTACTTC CSVEEPKGQGDEQYF
TRBJ2-7 - TRBV30 - TGTGCCTGGAGTGTATTTTACGGCGGGGAGAGCTCCTACGAGCAGTACTTC CAWSVFYGGESSYEQYF
TRBJ2-2 - TRBV3-1/TRBV3-2 - TGTGCCAGCAGCCCCCAGGCTAACACCGGGGAGCTGTTTTTT CASSPQANTGELFF
TRBJ1-1 - TRBV6-2/TRBV6-3 - TGTGCCAGCAGTGAGGGAGGACACATGAACACTGAAGCTTTCTTT CASSEGGHMNTEAFF
TRBJ2-1 - TRBV5-1 - TGCGCCAGCAGCCCCGAGAGGGTATCCTACAATGAGCAGTTCTTC CASSPERVSYNEQFF
TRBJ2-7 - TRBV14 TRBD2 TGTGCCAGCAGCCCCTCCTCACTAGCGGGATACTACGAGCAGTACTTC CASSPSSLAGYYEQYF
TRBJ2-1 - TRBV18 TRBD1 TGTGCCAGCTCACCATTGAGTACAGGGGCCCGGTACAATGAGCAGTTCTTC CASSPLSTGARYNEQFF
TRBJ1-2 - TRBV16 - TGTGCCAGCAGCCAAGAGGGCTATGGCTACACCTTC CASSQEGYGYTF
TRBJ2-2 - TRBV7-2 TRBD1 TGTGCCAGCAGCAGGCGGGGACAGGGGGACACCGGGGAGCTGTTTTTT CASSRRGQGDTGELFF
TRBJ2-1 - TRBV6-2/TRBV6-3 TRBD1 TGTGCCAGCAGTCTAGGGGTGAGCCGGGACAGGGGCTACAATGAGCAGTTCTTC CASSLGVSRDRGYNEQFF
TRBJ1-1 - TRBV7-2 - TGTGCCAGCAGCTTAGGGGCGACAGTGAACACTGAAGCTTTCTTT CASSLGATVNTEAFF
TRBJ1-4 - TRBV18 TRBD1 TGTGCCAGCTCACCCCCGGGACAGAATAATGAAAAACTGTTTTTT CASSPPGQNNEKLFF
TRBJ1-3 - TRBV4-1 - TGCGCCAGCAGCCAAGTACGGGGTACGGACACCATATATTTT CASSQVRGTDTIYF
TRBJ1-4 - TRBV7-9 - TGTGCCAGCAGCCAGGAAACAACTAATGAAAAACTGTTTTTT CASSQETTNEKLFF
TRBJ2-3 - TRBV19 TRBD1 TGTGCCAGTAGTATACCGGGACAGGGGGATACGCAGTATTTT CASSIPGQGDTQYF
TRBJ1-6 - TRBV4-1 - TGCGCCAGCAGCCAAGACGAGAATTCACCCCTCCACTTT CASSQDENSPLHF
TRBJ1-5 - TRBV14 TRBD1 TGTGCCAGCAGTCCAGGGGGCACCGGTGATCAGCCCCAGCATTTT CASSPGGTGDQPQHF
TRBJ1-2 - TRBV27 - TGTGCCAGCAGTCTCAGGGGAGAAGCTAACTATGGCTACACCTTC CASSLRGEANYGYTF
TRBJ1-1 - TRBV29-1 TRBD1 TGCAGCTGTAAGGGGGCGCGTACTGAAGCTTTCTTT CSCKGARTEAFF
TRBJ2-7 - TRBV6-2/TRBV6-3 - TGTGCCAGCAGGTACTTCATACGACCACAGGGAAGGGACTACGAGCAGTACTTC CASRYFIRPQGRDYEQYF
TRBJ2-7 - TRBV5-5 TRBD1 TGTGCCAGCAGCCAGGGACAGCCTTCCTACGAGCAGTACTTC CASSQGQPSYEQYF
TRBJ1-4 - TRBV5-1 TRBD1 TGCGCCAGCAGCCCGGGGACAGTTAATGAAAAACTGTTTTTT CASSPGTVNEKLFF
TRBJ1-2 - TRBV19 TRBD1 TGTGCCAGTAGTAACACCGGGACAGGGGACTATGGCTACACCTTC CASSNTGTGDYGYTF
TRBJ1-1 once TRBV19 - TGTGCCAGTAGTATACCGACAAAACGCGCTGAAGCTTTCTTT CASSIPTKRAEAFF
TRBJ2-7 few TRBV3-1/TRBV3-2 - TGTGCCAGCAGCCAATTCACAGGGCTCTACGAGCAGTACTTC CASSQFTGLYEQYF